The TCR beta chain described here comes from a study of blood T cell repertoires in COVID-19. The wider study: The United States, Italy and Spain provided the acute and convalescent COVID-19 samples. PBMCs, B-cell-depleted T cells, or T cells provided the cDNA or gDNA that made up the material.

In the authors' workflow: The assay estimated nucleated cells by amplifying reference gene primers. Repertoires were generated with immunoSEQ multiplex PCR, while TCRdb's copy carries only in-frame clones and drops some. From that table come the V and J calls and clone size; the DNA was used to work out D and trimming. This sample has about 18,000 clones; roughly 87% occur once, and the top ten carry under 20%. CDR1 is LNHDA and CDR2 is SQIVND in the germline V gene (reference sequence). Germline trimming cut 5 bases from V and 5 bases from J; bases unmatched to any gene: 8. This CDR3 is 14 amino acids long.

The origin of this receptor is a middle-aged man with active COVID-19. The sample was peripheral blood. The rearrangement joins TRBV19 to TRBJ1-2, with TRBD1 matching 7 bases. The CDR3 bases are TGTGCCAGTAGTTCCCTCCGACAGGGATATGGCTACACCTTC. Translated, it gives CASSSLRQGYGYTF.